This TCR beta chain was documented in a study of PD-1 blockade in classical Hodgkin lymphoma. Study-wide context: Intravenous nivolumab at 3 mg/kg was given to patients every 2 weeks.

Method: immunoSEQ multiplex PCR; TCRdb's copy keeps in-frame clones and lacks some. The data show 15,000 or so clones, 80% to 90% seen once. This clone has a single count. Trimming left V 7 bases short and J 4 bases short, with 16 bases between. This CDR3 spans 13 amino acids. The germline V gene has CDR1 SQVTM and CDR2 ANQGSEA. Relapses following autologous stem cell transplantation were seen in all patients, with brentuximab vedotin exposure varying. Sample: peripheral blood mononuclear cells (PBMCs), taken at baseline. The chain couples TRBV29-1 to TRBJ1-1; weak D call: TRBD1 (5 bases). The TCR comes from a human donor with classical Hodgkin lymphoma. CDR3 residues: CSARGRSGTEAFF. DNA for the CDR3: TGCAGCGCCCGGGGACGCTCGGGCACTGAAGCTTTCTTT. Supplemented by reference TRBV29-1 and TRBJ1-1, the full variable domain reads SAVISQKPSRDICQRGTSLTIQCQVDSQVTMMFWYRQQPGQSLTLIATANQGSEATYESGFVIDKFPISRPNLTFSTLTVSNMSPEDSSIYLCSARGRSGTEAFFGQGTRLTVV.